One sample yielded the 5 T cell receptor beta chains listed below, sequenced in a study of T cell repertoires in cytomegalovirus infection. TCRdb itself ran the reads through MiXCR, one entry per CDR3 protein. The data contain around 440,000 distinct CDR3 sequences, approximately 11% of them singletons. The sequenced sample was PBMCs. The receptors shown here come from a human donor in good health (CMV status not recorded). Some clones in this sample may be carry-over from other donors' samples.

This clonotype showed up many times. V and J are TRBV5-1 and TRBJ2-7, with D possibly being TRBD2 (6 bases). V lost 4 bases to trimming and J lost 3 bases, with 14 bases between them. Germline V gives CDR1 SGHRS, CDR2 YFSETQ. CDR3 length: 14 residues. In nucleotides, the CDR3 is TGCGCCAGCAGCCCCCTGGGGGGAGGCTACGAGCAGTACTTC. Its protein is CASSPLGGGYEQYF.

In its sample, this clonotype was seen many times. This sequence joins TRBV5-1 and TRBJ2-5; D not certain. The germline V and J ends were trimmed by 4 bases and 1 base, with 14 bases remaining between them. The CDR3 totals 15 residues. CDR1 is SGHRS, CDR2 YFSETQ, per germline. CDR3 region: CASSDQSATQETQYF. The CDR3 DNA reads as TGCGCCAGCAGCGATCAGTCGGCGACCCAAGAGACCCAGTACTTC.

This clonotype was seen more than once but under ten times. This chain uses TRBV30 with TRBJ1-5, with TRBD1 identical over 9 bases. The CDR3 length is 15 residues. CDR1 is GTSNPN, CDR2 SVGIG, per germline (reference sequence). With V trimmed by 0 bases and J by 6 bases, 6 bases remained unmatched. This CDR3 is CAWSVQQGAGQPQHF. CDR3 in DNA: TGTGCCTGGAGTGTACAACAGGGGGCAGGTCAGCCCCAGCATTTT.

This chain uses TRBV3-1 with TRBJ2-7; D gene unclear. V gave up 3 bases and J gave up 4 bases, with 16 bases separating them. This CDR3 comprises 15 residues. Germline CDR1 LGHDT, CDR2 YNNKEL (reference sequence). CDR3 sequence reads: CASSQMTAGWYEQYF. CDR3 in DNA: TGTGCCAGCAGCCAGATGACTGCCGGCTGGTACGAGCAGTACTTC.

At least ten counts were recorded for this clonotype. The V call is TRBV7-6, the J call TRBJ1-2; TRBD1 might be the D (6 bases). The germline V gene encodes CDR1 SGHVS and CDR2 FNYEAQ. This CDR3 spans 17 amino acids. V was cut by 5 bases and J by 4 bases, with 23 bases left in between. In DNA form, the CDR3 reads TGTGCCAGCAGCCTCACTGCGGGGGGGGCCAAATCCTATGGCTACACCTTC. Amino acids: CASSLTAGGAKSYGYTF.